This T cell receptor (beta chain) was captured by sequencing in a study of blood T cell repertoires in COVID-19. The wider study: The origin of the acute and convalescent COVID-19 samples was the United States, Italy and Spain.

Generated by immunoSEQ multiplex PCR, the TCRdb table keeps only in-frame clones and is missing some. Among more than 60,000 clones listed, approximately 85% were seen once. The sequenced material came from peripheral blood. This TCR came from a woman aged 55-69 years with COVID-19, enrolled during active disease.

CDR3 sequence: CASSPGQPTQETQYF. The CDR3 DNA sequence: TGTGCCAGCAGCCCCGGACAGCCAACGCAAGAGACCCAGTACTTC. This chain joins TRBV7-9 and TRBJ2-5; D might be TRBD1 (6 bases). Germline values: CDR1 SEHNR, CDR2 FQNEAQ (reference sequence). This CDR3 has 15 residues. V lost 5 bases and J lost 2, with 15 bases in between.